The sequence of this T cell receptor (beta chain) was determined in a study of blood T cell repertoires in COVID-19. Only in-frame clones appear in the TCRdb table, and some are missing; sequencing was by immunoSEQ multiplex PCR. The table records around 60,000 clones, 81% of them present only once. This clone was seen a single time. Germline lookup yields CDR1 SGHKS and CDR2 YYEKEE (reference sequence). Trimming removed 0 bases from V and 5 bases from J; junction bases left unmatched: 5. The CDR3 extends over 16 amino acids. The TCR sequence derives from an elderly man with acute or convalescent COVID-19. Sequencing was performed on peripheral blood. The chain links TRBV5-5 to TRBJ2-5, with 12 bases lining up with TRBD2. The CDR3 nucleotides are TGTGCCAGCAGCTTGGCCGGGACTAGCGGGCTCGAGACCCAGTACTTC. Amino acid sequence: CASSLAGTSGLETQYF.